A selection of T cell receptor beta chains follows, all from one sample in a study of blood T cell repertoires in COVID-19. Method: immunoSEQ multiplex PCR; TCRdb's copy keeps in-frame clones and lacks some. The sample carries about 69,000 clones, about 90% recorded once. Sequenced: peripheral blood. All receptors derive from a man aged 50 or older with acute or convalescent COVID-19. CDR3s include the opening cysteine and the closing phenylalanine or tryptophan. The D gene is left open where the match is weak. Where a row states a size, it is once, few, many or the class of an expanded clone; other rows omit it.

abundance,d_gene,v_gene,j_gene,CDR3nt,CDR3aa
once,NA,TRBV9,TRBJ1-5,TGTGCCAGCAGCGTATTACCGGCCCAGCATTTT,CASSVLPAQHF
NA,NA,TRBV18,TRBJ2-5,TGTGCCAGCTCACCACCCCGGGCAGGGGACGGGGAGACCCAGTACTTC,CASSPPRAGDGETQYF
NA,NA,TRBV11-2,TRBJ1-1,TGTGCCAGCAGCTTATTGAATAGCGCTGAAGCTTTCTTT,CASSLLNSAEAFF
NA,TRBD2,TRBV15,TRBJ2-1,TGTGCCACCAGCAGAGATAGTGGACTAGCCTACAATGAGCAGTTCTTC,CATSRDSGLAYNEQFF
NA,TRBD1,TRBV6-2/TRBV6-3,TRBJ1-5,TGTGCCAGCAGCGGGACAGGGGGCAATCAGCCCCAGCATTTT,CASSGTGGNQPQHF
once,TRBD1,TRBV6-5,TRBJ1-2,TGTGCCACTGGGACAGGGGGTTATGGCTACACCTTC,CATGTGGYGYTF
NA,NA,TRBV11-3,TRBJ1-6,TGTGCCAGCAGCTTAAGGCAGGGCGTGGGAAATTCACCCCTCCACTTT,CASSLRQGVGNSPLHF
few,NA,TRBV19,TRBJ1-2,TGTGCCAGTAAGGTGGGCCAAGGGGACTATGGCTACACCTTC,CASKVGQGDYGYTF
once,TRBD2,TRBV5-1,TRBJ2-7,TGCGCCAGCGGACTAGCGGGAGAATCCCACGAGCAGTACTTC,CASGLAGESHEQYF
few,NA,TRBV25-1,TRBJ1-6,TGTGCCAGCAGTGAATTTGGCGGGACCAATTCACCCCTCCACTTT,CASSEFGGTNSPLHF
once,TRBD1,TRBV6-5,TRBJ1-5,TGTGCCAGCAACAGGGGAGACGGCAATCAGCCCCAGCATTTT,CASNRGDGNQPQHF
NA,TRBD2,TRBV7-7,TRBJ2-5,TGTGCCAGCAGCCACGGGACTAGCGGGAGAGGGATAGAAGAGACCCAGTACTTC,CASSHGTSGRGIEETQYF
NA,NA,TRBV19,TRBJ1-2,TGTGCCAGTAGTATGGAGACAGAATTCAACTATGGCTACACCTTC,CASSMETEFNYGYTF
NA,TRBD1,TRBV24-1,TRBJ2-5,TGTGCCACCAGTGATCCTGGGACAGGGGGGGACCAAGAGACCCAGTACTTC,CATSDPGTGGDQETQYF
NA,TRBD2,TRBV6-4,TRBJ2-1,TGTGCCAGCAGGAAGACTAGCGGCTACAATGAGCAGTTCTTC,CASRKTSGYNEQFF
NA,TRBD1,TRBV24-1,TRBJ1-1,TGTGCCACCAGTGAGGGGGACAGACTGAACACTGAAGCTTTCTTT,CATSEGDRLNTEAFF
NA,NA,TRBV6-5,TRBJ1-1,TGTGCCACCAATCGGGGGGTTGATGAAGCTTTCTTT,CATNRGVDEAFF
few,TRBD1,TRBV19,TRBJ1-6,TGTGCCAGTAGTGAAGGACAGGGTCGGTCACCCCTCCACTTT,CASSEGQGRSPLHF
NA,NA,TRBV18,TRBJ2-3,TGTGCCAGCTCACCACAGCGGGCGACAGATACGCAGTATTTT,CASSPQRATDTQYF
NA,NA,TRBV2,TRBJ1-2,TGTGCCAGCCCCGACGGGACACATAGGGGTGGCTACACCTTC,CASPDGTHRGGYTF
NA,NA,TRBV7-9,TRBJ2-5,TGTGCCAGCAGCTTAGGGGAGAGGTCCGAAGAGACCCAGTACTTC,CASSLGERSEETQYF